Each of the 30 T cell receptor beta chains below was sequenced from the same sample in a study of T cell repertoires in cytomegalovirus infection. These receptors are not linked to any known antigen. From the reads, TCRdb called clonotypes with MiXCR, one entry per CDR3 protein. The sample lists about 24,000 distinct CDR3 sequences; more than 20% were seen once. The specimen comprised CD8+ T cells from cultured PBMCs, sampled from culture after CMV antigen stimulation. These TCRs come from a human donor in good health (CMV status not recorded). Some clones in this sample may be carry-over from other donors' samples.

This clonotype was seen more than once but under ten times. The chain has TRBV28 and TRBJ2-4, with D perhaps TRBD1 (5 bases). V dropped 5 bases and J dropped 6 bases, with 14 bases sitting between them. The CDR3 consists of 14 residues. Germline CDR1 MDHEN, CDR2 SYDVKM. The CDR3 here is CASSPRQGSNIQYF. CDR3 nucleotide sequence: TGTGCCAGCAGTCCTAGGCAGGGATCAAACATTCAGTACTTC.

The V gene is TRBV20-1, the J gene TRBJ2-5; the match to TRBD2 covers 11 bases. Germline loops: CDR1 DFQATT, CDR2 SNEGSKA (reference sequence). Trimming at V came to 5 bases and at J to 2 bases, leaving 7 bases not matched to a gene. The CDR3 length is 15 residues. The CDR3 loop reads CSAHIAGGGQETQYF. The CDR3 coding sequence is TGCAGTGCTCATATAGCGGGGGGGGGGCAAGAGACCCAGTACTTC.

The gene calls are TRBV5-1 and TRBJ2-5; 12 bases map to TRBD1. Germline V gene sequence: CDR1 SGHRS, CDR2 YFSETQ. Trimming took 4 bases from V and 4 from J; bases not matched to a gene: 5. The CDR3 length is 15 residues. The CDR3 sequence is CASSHGTGGAETQYF. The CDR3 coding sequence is TGCGCCAGCAGCCACGGGACAGGGGGCGCAGAGACCCAGTACTTC. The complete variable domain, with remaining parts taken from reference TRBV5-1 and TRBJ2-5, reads KAGVTQTPRYLIKTRGQQVTLSCSPISGHRSVSWYQQTPGQGLQFLFEYFSETQRNKGNFPGRFSGRQFSNSRSEMNVSTLELGDSALYLCASSHGTGGAETQYFGPGTRLLVL.

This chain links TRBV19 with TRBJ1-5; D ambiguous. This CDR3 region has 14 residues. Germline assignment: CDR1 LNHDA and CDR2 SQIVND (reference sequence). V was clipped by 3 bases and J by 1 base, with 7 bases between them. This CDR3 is CASSIGLSNQPQHF. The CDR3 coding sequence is TGTGCCAGTAGTATCGGACTCAGCAATCAGCCCCAGCATTTT.

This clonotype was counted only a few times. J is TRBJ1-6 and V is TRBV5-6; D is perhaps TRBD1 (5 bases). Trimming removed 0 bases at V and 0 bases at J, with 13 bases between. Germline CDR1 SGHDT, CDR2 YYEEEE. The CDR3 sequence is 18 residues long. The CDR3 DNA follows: TGTGCCAGCAGCTTGGCGGGACCGGCAAGCTCCTATAATTCACCCCTCCACTTT. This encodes CASSLAGPASSYNSPLHF.

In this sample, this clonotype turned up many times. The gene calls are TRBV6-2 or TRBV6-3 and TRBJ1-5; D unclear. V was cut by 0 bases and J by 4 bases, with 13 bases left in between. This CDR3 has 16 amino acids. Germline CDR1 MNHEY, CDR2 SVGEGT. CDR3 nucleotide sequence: TGTGCCAGCAGTTACTCCATGGAGGGCGAGAATCAGCCCCAGCATTTT. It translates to CASSYSMEGENQPQHF.

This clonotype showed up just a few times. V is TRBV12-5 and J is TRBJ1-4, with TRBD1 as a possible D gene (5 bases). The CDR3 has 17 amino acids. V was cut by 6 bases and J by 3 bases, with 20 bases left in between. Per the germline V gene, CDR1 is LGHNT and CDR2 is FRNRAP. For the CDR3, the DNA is TGTGCTAGTGGCTCTAAAACCATCAGGGATTCTAATGAAAAACTGTTTTTT. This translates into CASGSKTIRDSNEKLFF.

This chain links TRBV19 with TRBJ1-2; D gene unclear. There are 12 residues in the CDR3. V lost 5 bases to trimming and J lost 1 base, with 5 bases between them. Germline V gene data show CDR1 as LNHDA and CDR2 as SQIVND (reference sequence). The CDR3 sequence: CASSPNNYGYTF. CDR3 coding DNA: TGTGCCAGTAGTCCAAATAACTATGGCTACACCTTC.

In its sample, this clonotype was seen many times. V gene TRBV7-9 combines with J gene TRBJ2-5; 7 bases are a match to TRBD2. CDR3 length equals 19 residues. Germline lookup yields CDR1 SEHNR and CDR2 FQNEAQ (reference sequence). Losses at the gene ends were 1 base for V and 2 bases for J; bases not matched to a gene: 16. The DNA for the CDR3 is TGTGCCAGCAGCTTAGTTCCCGTAGTATTCGGGGGGATGCAAGAGACCCAGTACTTC. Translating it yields CASSLVPVVFGGMQETQYF.

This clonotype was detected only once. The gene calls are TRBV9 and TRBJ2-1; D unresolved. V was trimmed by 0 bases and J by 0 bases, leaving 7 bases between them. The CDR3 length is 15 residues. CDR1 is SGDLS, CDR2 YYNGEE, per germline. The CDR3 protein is CASSVGSSSYNEQFF. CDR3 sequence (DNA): TGTGCCAGCAGCGTAGGCAGTAGCTCCTACAATGAGCAGTTCTTC.

CDR3 protein: CASSSGPINEKLFF. The CDR3, as DNA: TGTGCCAGCAGCTCGGGCCCGATTAATGAAAAACTGTTTTTT. This chain connects TRBV7-9 to TRBJ1-4; D remains ambiguous. CDR3 length: 14 residues. Trimming removed 4 bases from V and 4 bases from J, with 10 bases in between. Germline CDR1 SEHNR, CDR2 FQNEAQ (reference sequence).

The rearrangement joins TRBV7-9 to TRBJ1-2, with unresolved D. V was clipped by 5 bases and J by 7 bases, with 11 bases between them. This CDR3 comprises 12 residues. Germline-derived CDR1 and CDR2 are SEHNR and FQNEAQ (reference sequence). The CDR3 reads CASSLSLGGYTF. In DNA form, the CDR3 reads TGTGCCAGCAGCCTCTCCCTGGGTGGCTACACCTTC.

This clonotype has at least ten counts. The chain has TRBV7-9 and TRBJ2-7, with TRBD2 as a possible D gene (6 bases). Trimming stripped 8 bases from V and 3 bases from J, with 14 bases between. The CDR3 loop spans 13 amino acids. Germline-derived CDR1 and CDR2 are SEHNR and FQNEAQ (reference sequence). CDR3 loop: CASRGTEDYEQYF. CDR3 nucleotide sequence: TGTGCCAGCCGTGGGACTGAAGACTACGAGCAGTACTTC.

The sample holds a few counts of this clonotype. The CDR3 reads CASSPTGFLSYEQYF. The CDR3 DNA reads TGTGCCAGCAGTCCAACAGGGTTTCTCTCCTACGAGCAGTACTTC. The V and J genes are TRBV28 and TRBJ2-7; D might be TRBD1 (6 bases). V was clipped by 5 bases and J by 0 bases, with 14 bases between them. Germline V lookup: CDR1 MDHEN, CDR2 SYDVKM. The CDR3 consists of 15 residues.

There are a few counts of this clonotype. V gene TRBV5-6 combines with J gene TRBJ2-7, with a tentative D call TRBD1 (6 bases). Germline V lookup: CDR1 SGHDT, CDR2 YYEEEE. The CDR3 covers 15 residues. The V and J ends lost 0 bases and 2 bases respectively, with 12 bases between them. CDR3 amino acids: CASSLDTGPPYEQYF. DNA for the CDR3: TGTGCCAGCAGCTTGGATACAGGGCCCCCCTACGAGCAGTACTTC.

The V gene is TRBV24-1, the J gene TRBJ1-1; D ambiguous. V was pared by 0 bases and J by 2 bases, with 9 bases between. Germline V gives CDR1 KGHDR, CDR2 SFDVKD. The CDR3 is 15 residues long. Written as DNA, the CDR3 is TGTGCCACCAGTGATTTGGACCGTCGAAACACTGAAGCTTTCTTT. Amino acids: CATSDLDRRNTEAFF.

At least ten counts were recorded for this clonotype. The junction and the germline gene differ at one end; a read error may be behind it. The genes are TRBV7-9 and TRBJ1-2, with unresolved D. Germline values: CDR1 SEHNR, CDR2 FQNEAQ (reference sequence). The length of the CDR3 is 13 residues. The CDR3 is CASSLAGLRGYTF. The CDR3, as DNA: TGTGCCAGCAGCCTAGCCGGGCTCCGGGGCTACACCTTC.

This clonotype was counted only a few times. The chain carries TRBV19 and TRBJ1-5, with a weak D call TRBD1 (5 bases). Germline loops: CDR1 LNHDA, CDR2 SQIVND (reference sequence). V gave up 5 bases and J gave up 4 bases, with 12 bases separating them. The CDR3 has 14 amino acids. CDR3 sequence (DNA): TGTGCCAGTAGTCGACCGGCAGGGAATCAGCCCCAGCATTTT. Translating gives CASSRPAGNQPQHF.

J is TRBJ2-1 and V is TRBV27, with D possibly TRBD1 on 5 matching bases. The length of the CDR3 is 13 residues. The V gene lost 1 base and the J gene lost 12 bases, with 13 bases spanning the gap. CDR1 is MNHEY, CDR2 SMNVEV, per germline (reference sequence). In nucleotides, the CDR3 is TGTGCCAGCAGTTTATTTACAGGTTGGGGGCAGTTCTTC. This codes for CASSLFTGWGQFF.

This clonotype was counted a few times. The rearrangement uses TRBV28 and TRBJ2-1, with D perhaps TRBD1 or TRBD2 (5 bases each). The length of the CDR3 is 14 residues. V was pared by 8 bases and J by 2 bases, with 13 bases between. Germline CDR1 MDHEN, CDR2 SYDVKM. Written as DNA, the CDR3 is TGTGCCAGCCGCCGGGACGGGACCTACAATGAGCAGTTCTTC. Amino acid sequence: CASRRDGTYNEQFF.

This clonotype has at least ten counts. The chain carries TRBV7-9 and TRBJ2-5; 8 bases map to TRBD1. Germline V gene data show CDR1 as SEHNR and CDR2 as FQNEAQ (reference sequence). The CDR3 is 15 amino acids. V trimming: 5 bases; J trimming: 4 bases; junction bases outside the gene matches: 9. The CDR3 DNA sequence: TGTGCCAGCAGCCCTACGGACAGGGTCGGAGAGACCCAGTACTTC. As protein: CASSPTDRVGETQYF.

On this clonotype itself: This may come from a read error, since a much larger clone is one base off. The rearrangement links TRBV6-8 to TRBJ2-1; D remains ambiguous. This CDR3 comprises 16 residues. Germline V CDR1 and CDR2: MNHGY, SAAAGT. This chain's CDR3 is CASSLAYIPPNNKQFF. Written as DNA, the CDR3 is TGTGCCAGCAGCCTTGCTTATATCCCCCCGAACAATAAGCAGTTCTTC.

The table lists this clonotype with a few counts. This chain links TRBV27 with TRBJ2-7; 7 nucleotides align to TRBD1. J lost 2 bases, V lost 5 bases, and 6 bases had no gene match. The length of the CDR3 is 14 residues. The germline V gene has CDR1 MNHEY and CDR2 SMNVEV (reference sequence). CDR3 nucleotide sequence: TGTGCCAGCAGTATCGACAGGGCCGCCTACGAGCAGTACTTC. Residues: CASSIDRAAYEQYF.

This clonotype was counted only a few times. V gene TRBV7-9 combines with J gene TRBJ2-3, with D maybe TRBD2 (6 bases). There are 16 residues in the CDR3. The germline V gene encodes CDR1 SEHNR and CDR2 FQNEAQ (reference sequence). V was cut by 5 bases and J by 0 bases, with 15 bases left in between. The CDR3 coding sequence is TGTGCCAGCAGCCCCATCGGGACTTCGAGCACAGATACGCAGTATTTT. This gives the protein CASSPIGTSSTDTQYF.

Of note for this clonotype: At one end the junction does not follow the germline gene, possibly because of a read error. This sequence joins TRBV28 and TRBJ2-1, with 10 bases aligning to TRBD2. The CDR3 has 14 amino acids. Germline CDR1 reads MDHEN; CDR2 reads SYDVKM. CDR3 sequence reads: CASSLEPLAGDEQF. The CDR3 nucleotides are TGTGCCAGCAGTTTAGAACCCCTAGCGGGGGACGAGCAGTTC. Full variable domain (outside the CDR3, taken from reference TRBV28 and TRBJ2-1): DVKVTQSSRYLVKRTGEKVFLECVQDMDHENMFWYRQDPGLGLRLIYFSYDVKMKEKGDIPEGYSVSREKKERFSLILESASTNQTSMYLCASSLEPLAGDEQFGPGTRLTVL.

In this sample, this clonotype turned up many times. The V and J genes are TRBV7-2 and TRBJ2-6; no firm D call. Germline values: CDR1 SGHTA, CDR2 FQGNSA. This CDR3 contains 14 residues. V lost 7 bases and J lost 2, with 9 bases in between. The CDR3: CASNPGAGANVLTF. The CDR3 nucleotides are TGTGCCAGCAACCCTGGAGCTGGGGCCAACGTCCTGACTTTC. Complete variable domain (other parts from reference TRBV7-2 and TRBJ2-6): GAGVSQSPSNKVTEKGKDVELRCDPISGHTALYWYRQSLGQGLEFLIYFQGNSAPDKSGLPSDRFSAERTGGSVSTLTIQRTQQEDSAVYLCASNPGAGANVLTFGAGSRLTVL.

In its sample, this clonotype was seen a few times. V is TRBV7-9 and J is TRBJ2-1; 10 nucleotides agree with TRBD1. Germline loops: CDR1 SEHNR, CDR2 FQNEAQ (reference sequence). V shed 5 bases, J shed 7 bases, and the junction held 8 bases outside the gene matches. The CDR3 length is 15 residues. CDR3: CASSHTRTGGNEQFF. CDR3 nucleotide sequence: TGTGCCAGCAGCCACACCAGGACAGGGGGGAATGAGCAGTTCTTC.

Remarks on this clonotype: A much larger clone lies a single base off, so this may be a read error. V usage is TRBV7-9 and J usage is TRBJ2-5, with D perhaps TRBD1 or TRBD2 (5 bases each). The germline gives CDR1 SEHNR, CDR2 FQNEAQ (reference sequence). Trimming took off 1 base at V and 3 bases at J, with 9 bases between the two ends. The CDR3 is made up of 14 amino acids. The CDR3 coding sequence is TGTGCCAGCAGCTTAGAACTGGGGGAAGAGACCCAGTACTTC. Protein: CASSLELGEETQYF. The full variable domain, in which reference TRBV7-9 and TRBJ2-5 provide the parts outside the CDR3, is DTGVSQNPRHKITKRGQNVTFRCDPISEHNRLYWYRQTLGQGPEFLTYFQNEAQLEKSRLLSDRFSAERPKGSFSTLEIQRTEQGDSAMYLCASSLELGEETQYFGPGTRLLVL.

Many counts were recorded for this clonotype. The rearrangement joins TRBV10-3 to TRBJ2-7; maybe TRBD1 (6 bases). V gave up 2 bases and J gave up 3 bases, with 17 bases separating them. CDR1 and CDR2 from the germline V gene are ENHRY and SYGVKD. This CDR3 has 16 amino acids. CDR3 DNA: TGTGCCATCAGTGAGGGAACAGGGTTACGCCTCTACGAGCAGTACTTC. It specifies CAISEGTGLRLYEQYF.

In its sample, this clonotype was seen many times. The CDR3 bases are TGCGCCAGCAGCCGAACAACAGGGGCCCTAGCGGGGGCGAATGAGCAGTTCTTC. As protein: CASSRTTGALAGANEQFF. The V gene is TRBV4-1, the J gene TRBJ2-1; 10 nucleotides line up with TRBD2. The CDR3 sequence is 18 residues long. Per the germline V gene, CDR1 is MGHRA and CDR2 is YSYEKL. V lost 4 bases, J lost 7 bases, and 16 bases stayed unmatched.